The clone carrying this T cell receptor (beta chain) was seen a handful of times. Its cognate antigen is unknown. TCRdb passed the 5' RACE reads through MiXCR, listing each CDR3 protein once. Of around 320,000 distinct CDR3 sequences listed, roughly 21% were seen once; the top ten hold roughly 21%. The data were taken from a study of T-cell memory formation after mild COVID-19. Study summary: Largely, TCR clusters stayed within a single donor.

Study outcomes and limitations: The finding that pre-infection memory included some responding clones suggested that cross-reactive memory joined. Clones that contracted clustered mainly in CM and EM if CD4+ and in EMRA if CD8+.

J gave up 1 base and V 1 base, and 3 bases lay outside the gene matches. From germline, CDR1 is LGHNA and CDR2 YSLEER. CDR3 length: 15 residues. The J gene is TRBJ2-7, the V gene TRBV4-3; 8 bases are a match to TRBD2. Sequencing was done on a sample of PBMCs or a T cell subset sorted from them (not recorded which). The TCR was taken from a young man who had mild COVID-19 (a few samples of this study predate the infection). Cell type and time point are not known. The CDR3 nucleotides read TGCGCCAGCAGCCAAGCAGAGCGGGGGTCCTACGAGCAGTACTTC. It is translated as CASSQAERGSYEQYF.